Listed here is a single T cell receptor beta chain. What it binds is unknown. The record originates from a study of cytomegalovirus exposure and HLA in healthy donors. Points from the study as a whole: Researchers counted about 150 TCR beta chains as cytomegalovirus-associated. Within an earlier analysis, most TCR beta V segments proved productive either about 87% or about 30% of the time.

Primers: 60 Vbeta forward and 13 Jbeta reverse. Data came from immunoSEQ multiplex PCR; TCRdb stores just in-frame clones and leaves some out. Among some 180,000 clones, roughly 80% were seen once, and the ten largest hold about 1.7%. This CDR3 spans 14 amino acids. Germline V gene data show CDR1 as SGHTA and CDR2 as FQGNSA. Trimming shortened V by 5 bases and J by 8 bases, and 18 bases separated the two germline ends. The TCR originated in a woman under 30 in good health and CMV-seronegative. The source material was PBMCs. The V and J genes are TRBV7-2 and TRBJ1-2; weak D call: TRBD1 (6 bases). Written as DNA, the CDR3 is TGTGCCAGCAGCCCGTGGACAGAGTCGGCCGGCTACACCTTC. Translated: CASSPWTESAGYTF. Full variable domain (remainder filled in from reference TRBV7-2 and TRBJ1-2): GAGVSQSPSNKVTEKGKDVELRCDPISGHTALYWYRQSLGQGLEFLIYFQGNSAPDKSGLPSDRFSAERTGGSVSTLTIQRTQQEDSAVYLCASSPWTESAGYTFGSGTRLTVV.